A selection of T cell receptor beta chains follows, all from one sample in a study of CD8 T cells in Susac syndrome. TCRdb passed the immunoSEQ multiplex PCR reads through MiXCR, listing each CDR3 protein once. The top ten hold around 0.1% of the sample, which has around 230,000 distinct CDR3 sequences, 90% to 97% seen once. Sequencing used CD4+ T cells from PBMCs. These receptors came from a human donor with Susac syndrome. CDR3s include the opening cysteine and the closing phenylalanine or tryptophan. The D gene is left open where the match is weak. Clone size, where shown, is once, few, many, or a class for clones that have expanded.

d_gene: .; j_gene: TRBJ1-5; abundance: .; v_gene: TRBV20-1; CDR3aa: CSARAGSDSNQPQHF; CDR3nt: TGCAGTGCTAGGGCGGGGTCTGATAGCAATCAGCCCCAGCATTTT
d_gene: TRBD1; j_gene: TRBJ1-2; abundance: once; v_gene: TRBV7-9; CDR3aa: CASSSRGGANGYTF; CDR3nt: TGTGCCAGCAGCTCTAGAGGGGGCGCGAATGGCTACACCTTC
d_gene: .; j_gene: TRBJ2-7; abundance: .; v_gene: TRBV6-5; CDR3aa: CASRRTASSYEQYF; CDR3nt: TGTGCCAGCCGTAGGACAGCATCCTCCTACGAGCAGTACTTC
d_gene: TRBD2; j_gene: TRBJ2-5; abundance: .; v_gene: TRBV5-4; CDR3aa: CASSSKREGPETQYF; CDR3nt: TGTGCCAGCAGCTCAAAGCGGGAGGGCCCAGAGACCCAGTACTTC
d_gene: .; j_gene: TRBJ1-5; abundance: .; v_gene: TRBV5-1; CDR3aa: CASSLGQASNQPQHF; CDR3nt: TGCGCCAGCAGCTTAGGGCAGGCTAGCAATCAGCCCCAGCATTTT
d_gene: TRBD1; j_gene: TRBJ2-7; abundance: .; v_gene: TRBV29-1; CDR3aa: CSVNDRGRREQYF; CDR3nt: TGCAGCGTTAACGACAGGGGGCGCCGGGAGCAGTACTTC
d_gene: .; j_gene: TRBJ2-7; abundance: .; v_gene: TRBV3-1; CDR3aa: CASSQGRTSGEQYF; CDR3nt: TGTGCCAGCAGCCAAGGGCGGACATCGGGCGAGCAGTACTTC
d_gene: TRBD2; j_gene: TRBJ2-1; abundance: .; v_gene: TRBV20-1; CDR3aa: CSARPKTSGINEQFF; CDR3nt: TGCAGTGCTAGACCAAAGACTAGCGGGATCAATGAGCAGTTCTTC
d_gene: .; j_gene: TRBJ2-1; abundance: .; v_gene: TRBV2; CDR3aa: CASSVERTTEQFF; CDR3nt: TGTGCCAGCAGTGTCGAGAGGACCACTGAGCAGTTCTTC
d_gene: TRBD1; j_gene: TRBJ1-2; abundance: once; v_gene: TRBV7-9; CDR3aa: CASSDRTGVYGYTF; CDR3nt: TGTGCCAGCAGCGACAGGACAGGGGTTTATGGCTACACCTTC
d_gene: TRBD2; j_gene: TRBJ2-7; abundance: .; v_gene: TRBV20-1; CDR3aa: CSAKLAGRYEQYF; CDR3nt: TGCAGTGCTAAACTAGCGGGACGCTACGAGCAGTACTTC
d_gene: .; j_gene: TRBJ1-2; abundance: .; v_gene: TRBV7-3; CDR3aa: CASSPRGGSDGYTF; CDR3nt: TGTGCCAGCAGCCCTCGTGGAGGGAGCGATGGCTACACCTTC
d_gene: .; j_gene: TRBJ1-2; abundance: .; v_gene: TRBV12-3/TRBV12-4; CDR3aa: CASSRDISYGYTF; CDR3nt: TGTGCCAGCAGTAGGGACATTAGCTATGGCTACACCTTC
d_gene: .; j_gene: TRBJ2-3; abundance: .; v_gene: TRBV5-1; CDR3aa: CASSSGGPGDTQYF; CDR3nt: TGCGCCAGCAGCTCCGGTGGGCCGGGAGATACGCAGTATTTT
d_gene: TRBD1; j_gene: TRBJ1-5; abundance: .; v_gene: TRBV30; CDR3aa: CAWEGGTVYQPQHF; CDR3nt: TGTGCCTGGGAGGGGGGGACAGTTTATCAGCCCCAGCATTTT
d_gene: .; j_gene: TRBJ2-3; abundance: .; v_gene: TRBV4-1; CDR3aa: CASSQVLVRSGTDTQYF; CDR3nt: TGCGCCAGCAGCCAAGTGTTGGTTAGGAGCGGCACAGATACGCAGTATTTT
d_gene: .; j_gene: TRBJ2-1; abundance: .; v_gene: TRBV7-9; CDR3aa: CASSLDRQPTLPYNEQFF; CDR3nt: TGTGCCAGCAGCTTAGATCGACAGCCTACCCTTCCCTACAATGAGCAGTTCTTC
d_gene: .; j_gene: TRBJ1-5; abundance: .; v_gene: TRBV27; CDR3aa: CASSLWGGRNQPQHF; CDR3nt: TGTGCCAGCAGTTTATGGGGGGGTCGGAATCAGCCCCAGCATTTT
d_gene: .; j_gene: TRBJ2-1; abundance: .; v_gene: TRBV29-1; CDR3aa: CSVDRRLAPEQFF; CDR3nt: TGCAGCGTTGATCGAAGGTTAGCACCTGAGCAGTTCTTC
d_gene: .; j_gene: TRBJ2-5; abundance: .; v_gene: TRBV7-3; CDR3aa: CASSFLGEETQYF; CDR3nt: TGTGCCAGCAGCTTCCTAGGGGAAGAGACCCAGTACTTC
d_gene: TRBD1; j_gene: TRBJ1-2; abundance: .; v_gene: TRBV7-8; CDR3aa: CASSSRFGPGGNYGYTF; CDR3nt: TGTGCCAGCAGCTCACGCTTTGGGCCAGGGGGAAACTATGGCTACACCTTC
d_gene: .; j_gene: TRBJ2-1; abundance: .; v_gene: TRBV28; CDR3aa: CASSLGGNINNEQFF; CDR3nt: TGTGCCAGCAGTTTAGGGGGGAACATAAACAATGAGCAGTTCTTC
d_gene: .; j_gene: TRBJ2-4; abundance: .; v_gene: TRBV5-6; CDR3aa: CASSATEWENIQYF; CDR3nt: TGTGCCAGCAGCGCTACAGAATGGGAAAACATTCAGTACTTC
d_gene: .; j_gene: TRBJ2-5; abundance: once; v_gene: TRBV7-2; CDR3aa: CASSLARDAETQYF; CDR3nt: TGTGCCAGCAGCTTAGCCCGGGATGCGGAGACCCAGTACTTC
d_gene: .; j_gene: TRBJ2-1; abundance: once; v_gene: TRBV5-1; CDR3aa: CASSRDLSYNEQFF; CDR3nt: TGCGCCAGCAGCCGTGACCTCTCCTACAATGAGCAGTTCTTC
d_gene: .; j_gene: TRBJ2-7; abundance: .; v_gene: TRBV25-1; CDR3aa: CASSPTVTAFYEQYF; CDR3nt: TGTGCCAGCAGCCCTACAGTGACAGCGTTCTACGAGCAGTACTTC
d_gene: TRBD2; j_gene: TRBJ2-3; abundance: .; v_gene: TRBV4-1; CDR3aa: CASSQSGTSGRADTQYF; CDR3nt: TGCGCCAGCAGCCAATCCGGGACTAGCGGGAGGGCGGATACGCAGTATTTT
d_gene: .; j_gene: TRBJ1-2; abundance: .; v_gene: TRBV7-9; CDR3aa: CASSEYGYTF; CDR3nt: TGTGCCAGCAGCGAGTATGGCTACACCTTC
d_gene: TRBD1; j_gene: TRBJ2-3; abundance: once; v_gene: TRBV2; CDR3aa: CATQGQVVDTQYF; CDR3nt: TGTGCCACCCAGGGACAGGTGGTAGATACGCAGTATTTT
d_gene: .; j_gene: TRBJ1-5; abundance: .; v_gene: TRBV18; CDR3aa: CASSPQPGPGEPQHF; CDR3nt: TGTGCCAGCTCACCACAGCCGGGCCCCGGCGAGCCCCAGCATTTT
d_gene: .; j_gene: TRBJ2-7; abundance: once; v_gene: TRBV20-1; CDR3aa: CSARDRRANTYEQYF; CDR3nt: TGCAGTGCTAGAGATCGGCGAGCGAATACCTACGAGCAGTACTTC
d_gene: TRBD2; j_gene: TRBJ2-1; abundance: .; v_gene: TRBV30; CDR3aa: CAWSVQPSGRWEFF; CDR3nt: TGTGCCTGGAGTGTACAACCTAGCGGGAGGTGGGAGTTCTTC
d_gene: TRBD2; j_gene: TRBJ2-2; abundance: .; v_gene: TRBV29-1; CDR3aa: CSAQKSGRETTGELFF; CDR3nt: TGCAGCGCCCAAAAAAGTGGGCGGGAGACCACCGGGGAGCTGTTTTTT
d_gene: TRBD2; j_gene: TRBJ2-7; abundance: .; v_gene: TRBV29-1; CDR3aa: CSVETSGYEQYF; CDR3nt: TGCAGCGTTGAAACTAGCGGATACGAGCAGTACTTC
d_gene: .; j_gene: TRBJ2-1; abundance: .; v_gene: TRBV19; CDR3aa: CASSIEKGSWGNEQFF; CDR3nt: TGTGCCAGTAGTATAGAGAAGGGGAGTTGGGGCAATGAGCAGTTCTTC
d_gene: TRBD1; j_gene: TRBJ1-2; abundance: .; v_gene: TRBV4-1; CDR3aa: CASSPPRTGDNYGYTF; CDR3nt: TGCGCCAGCAGCCCGCCCCGGACAGGGGATAACTATGGCTACACCTTC
d_gene: TRBD2; j_gene: TRBJ2-5; abundance: .; v_gene: TRBV20-1; CDR3aa: CSASVLAGGVPPETQYF; CDR3nt: TGCAGTGCTAGTGTCCTAGCGGGAGGGGTTCCTCCAGAGACCCAGTACTTC
d_gene: .; j_gene: TRBJ2-1; abundance: .; v_gene: TRBV20-1; CDR3aa: CSAGPNNDEQFF; CDR3nt: TGCAGTGCTGGGCCCAACAACGATGAGCAGTTCTTC
d_gene: .; j_gene: TRBJ2-3; abundance: .; v_gene: TRBV7-6; CDR3aa: CASSSEAVNWADTQYF; CDR3nt: TGTGCCAGCAGCTCCGAGGCGGTAAATTGGGCAGATACGCAGTATTTT
d_gene: .; j_gene: TRBJ1-5; abundance: .; v_gene: TRBV12-3/TRBV12-4; CDR3aa: CASSFFAGPDQPQHF; CDR3nt: TGTGCCAGCAGTTTTTTCGCGGGTCCCGATCAGCCCCAGCATTTT
d_gene: TRBD1; j_gene: TRBJ1-1; abundance: once; v_gene: TRBV14; CDR3aa: CASSQGAGTGGEAFF; CDR3nt: TGTGCCAGCAGCCAAGGGGCCGGGACAGGGGGTGAAGCTTTCTTT
d_gene: TRBD2; j_gene: TRBJ2-5; abundance: .; v_gene: TRBV30; CDR3aa: CAWSGTSGVPETQYF; CDR3nt: TGTGCCTGGAGTGGGACTAGCGGGGTCCCAGAGACCCAGTACTTC
d_gene: .; j_gene: TRBJ1-2; abundance: .; v_gene: TRBV27; CDR3aa: CASSGREEYGYTF; CDR3nt: TGTGCCAGCAGCGGACGGGAGGAATATGGCTACACCTTC
d_gene: TRBD1; j_gene: TRBJ2-7; abundance: .; v_gene: TRBV7-9; CDR3aa: CASSMTGIYEQYF; CDR3nt: TGTGCCAGCAGCATGACAGGGATCTACGAGCAGTACTTC
d_gene: TRBD1; j_gene: TRBJ1-2; abundance: .; v_gene: TRBV19; CDR3aa: CASRGDRAYGYTF; CDR3nt: TGTGCCAGTAGAGGGGACAGGGCCTATGGCTACACCTTC
d_gene: .; j_gene: TRBJ1-2; abundance: .; v_gene: TRBV6-6; CDR3aa: CASRKTVYTF; CDR3nt: TGTGCCAGCAGAAAGACGGTCTACACCTTC
d_gene: TRBD2; j_gene: TRBJ2-1; abundance: few; v_gene: TRBV7-9; CDR3aa: CASSLAGTSGRSGSYNEQFF; CDR3nt: TGTGCCAGCAGCTTAGCTGGAACTAGCGGGAGATCCGGATCCTACAATGAGCAGTTCTTC
d_gene: .; j_gene: TRBJ1-2; abundance: .; v_gene: TRBV20-1; CDR3aa: CSARDIGRYGYTF; CDR3nt: TGCAGTGCTAGAGATATCGGCCGCTATGGCTACACCTTC
d_gene: .; j_gene: TRBJ2-3; abundance: .; v_gene: TRBV5-1; CDR3aa: CASSLDYGPQYF; CDR3nt: TGCGCCAGCAGCTTGGATTATGGCCCGCAGTATTTT
d_gene: TRBD1; j_gene: TRBJ2-1; abundance: .; v_gene: TRBV28; CDR3aa: CTSQGAQVNEQFF; CDR3nt: TGTACCTCTCAGGGGGCGCAGGTCAATGAGCAGTTCTTC
d_gene: .; j_gene: TRBJ2-7; abundance: .; v_gene: TRBV9; CDR3aa: CASSAGHGTYEQYF; CDR3nt: TGTGCCAGCAGCGCGGGACACGGAACCTACGAGCAGTACTTC
d_gene: .; j_gene: TRBJ2-7; abundance: .; v_gene: TRBV14; CDR3aa: CASTPTGWPNYEQYF; CDR3nt: TGTGCCAGCACTCCTACGGGATGGCCGAACTACGAGCAGTACTTC
d_gene: .; j_gene: TRBJ1-2; abundance: .; v_gene: TRBV28; CDR3aa: CASSYSETLGYTF; CDR3nt: TGTGCCAGCAGCTACTCAGAGACTTTGGGCTACACCTTC
d_gene: .; j_gene: TRBJ2-7; abundance: .; v_gene: TRBV30; CDR3aa: CAYLETVSYEQYF; CDR3nt: TGTGCCTACTTAGAGACTGTTTCCTACGAGCAGTACTTC
d_gene: .; j_gene: TRBJ2-1; abundance: .; v_gene: TRBV20-1; CDR3aa: CSAGLNEQFF; CDR3nt: TGCAGTGCCGGGTTGAATGAGCAGTTCTTC
d_gene: .; j_gene: TRBJ2-1; abundance: .; v_gene: TRBV6-5; CDR3aa: CASSYSGVEAVNEQFF; CDR3nt: TGTGCCAGCAGTTACTCGGGGGTGGAGGCGGTCAATGAGCAGTTCTTC
d_gene: .; j_gene: TRBJ2-5; abundance: .; v_gene: TRBV3-1; CDR3aa: CASSQVRDPRKETQYF; CDR3nt: TGTGCCAGCAGCCAAGTGAGGGACCCCCGGAAAGAGACCCAGTACTTC